This T cell receptor beta chain was recorded in a study of blood T cell repertoires in COVID-19 (dated by TCRdb to the early 2020s). With respect to the entire study: Samples from collaborators originated in the United States, Italy and Spain and spanned both the acute and convalescent phases of COVID-19. The repertoires were released in a freely available public database intended as a resource for research on the immune response to SARS-CoV-2. Where available, HLA class I and class II types were obtained from metadata supplied by the sample provider rather than from assay-based typing. Deeply sampled blood TCRbeta repertoires from subjects exposed to, actively infected with, or recovered from COVID-19 were included in the dataset. The material from the prospective study consisted of cDNA or gDNA derived from T cells, B-cell-depleted T cells, or PBMCs. Nearly every sample came with metadata listing a de-identified subject ID, COVID-19 status, age in years and sex. The samples were drawn from two sources: the first 160 participants of the ongoing ImmuneRACE study, and 1,000 to 1,500 subjects contributed by 6 global collaborators. Overall study results and their limits: Clinical and demographic metadata were provided uncurated, with the amount varying by source and participant.

This clone showed up just a few times. It lacks a known antigen. The record has no base qualities; no much larger clone is one base away. From the germline V gene (reference sequence), CDR1 is MNHNY and CDR2 is SVGAGI. The cysteine opens and the phenylalanine closes a CDR3 of 15 amino acids. This entry keeps only the CDR3 DNA: 45 bases, framed from base 1. Germline trimming amounts to 2 bases on V and 1 base on J, with 3 as the count of junction bases outside the gene matches. TCRbeta CDR3 regions were amplified from genomic DNA by means of the immunoSEQ Assay, a bias-controlled multiplex PCR. Under the source paper's analysis protocol: Within the assay, amplification of reference gene primers was used to estimate how many nucleated cells each sample contained. To quantify the absolute abundance of each unique TCRbeta CDR3 rearrangement, sequence reads were collapsed and filtered. Productive Simpson clonality was computed per sample as the square root of Simpson's diversity index over productive rearrangements. The table comes from immuneACCESS by way of TCRdb, which keeps in-frame sequences with V and J called. Part of the clones is missing from these tables; in studies checked, under half for an unresolved V gene and the rest for unknown reasons. The D gene and trimming were derived from the DNA, and the V and J assignments and clone size from that table. This sample lists fewer than 40,000 clones; around nine tenths were detected once. The top ten clones comprise about 5% of the sample.

Collaborating institutions collected whole blood in K2EDTA tubes following their own protocols. For TCRbeta analysis, collaborator samples were shipped as frozen whole blood, as isolated PBMCs, or as DNA extracted from either sample type. Sequencing was carried out using peripheral blood. The clonotype comes from a woman between 65 and 79 years old with active COVID-19. The chain couples TRBV6-6 to TRBJ1-1; 8 middle bases align to TRBD1. Read as DNA, the sequence is TGTGCCAGCAGTTACCAGGGGGCGGGGAACACTGAAGCTTTCTTT. This codes for CASSYQGAGNTEAFF.